Described below is a single T cell receptor beta chain sequence and its context. This clone has a handful of counts. The antigen it recognizes is unknown. Qualities for individual bases were not recorded, and no much larger clone is one base off. The entry originates in a study of technical replicates of blood from several donors (dated by TCRdb to 2015 to 2018). The junction carries 10 bases between V and J, which are trimmed by 3 bases and 7 bases respectively. The CDR3 covers 13 residues, taking in both the cysteine and the phenylalanine. Only CDR3 DNA remains: 39 bases, in frame from the first base. Based on the germline V gene, the CDR1 and CDR2 sequences are LGHNA and YNFKEQ. Libraries were made using the immunoSEQ multiplex PCR assay. What TCRdb holds here is the immuneACCESS table cut down to in-frame rearrangements. Part of the clones is not present; checked against another copy, under half of the missing clones reflect an unresolved V gene, and the others are unexplained. The table for this sample lists over 85,000 clones; over 85% of them were counted only once. The top ten clonotypes cover over 0.25% of the sample.

The origin of this receptor is a human donor in good health. The source material was T cells isolated from PBMCs. The chain is encoded by TRBV4-2 joined to TRBJ1-3, with the D gene not confidently named. The nucleotide sequence reads TGTGCCAGCAGCCAGGGCTCGATGAACACCATATATTTT. This is translated as CASSQGSMNTIYF.